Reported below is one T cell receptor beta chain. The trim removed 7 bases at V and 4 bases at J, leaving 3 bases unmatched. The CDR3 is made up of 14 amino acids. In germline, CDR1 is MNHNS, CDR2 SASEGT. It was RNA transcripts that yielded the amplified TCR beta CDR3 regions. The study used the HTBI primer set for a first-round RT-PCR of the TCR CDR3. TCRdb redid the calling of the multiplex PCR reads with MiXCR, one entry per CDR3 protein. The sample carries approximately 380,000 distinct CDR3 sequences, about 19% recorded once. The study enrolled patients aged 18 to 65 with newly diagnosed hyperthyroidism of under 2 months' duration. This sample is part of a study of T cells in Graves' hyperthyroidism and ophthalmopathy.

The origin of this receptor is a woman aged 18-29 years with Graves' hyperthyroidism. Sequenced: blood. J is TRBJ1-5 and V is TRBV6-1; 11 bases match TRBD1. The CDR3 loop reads CASKGQGANQPQHF. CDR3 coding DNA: TGTGCCAGCAAAGGACAGGGGGCAAATCAGCCCCAGCATTTT.